What follows describes a single T cell receptor beta chain. Its specificity is unknown. This sample stems from a study of cytomegalovirus exposure and HLA in healthy donors. Findings and caveats of the study: A later analysis reportedly identified an Asian-associated ancestry cluster as carrying fewer N-insertions than the 666-donor mean.

V was trimmed by 8 bases and J by 6 bases, leaving 17 bases between them. From germline, CDR1 is ENHRY and CDR2 SYGVKD. This CDR3 is built from 14 residues. The PCR made use of 60 Vbeta and 13 Jbeta primers. Generated by immunoSEQ multiplex PCR, the TCRdb table keeps only in-frame clones and is missing some. The sample lists 85,000 to 120,000 clones; roughly 80% were seen once. The clonotype was recovered from a middle-aged man in good health and CMV-seronegative. The genes are TRBV10-3 and TRBJ1-5, with TRBD1 as a possible D gene (5 bases). The sequencing input was PBMCs. The chain's CDR3 is CAIWAGGSIQPQHF. The CDR3 DNA reads as TGTGCCATCTGGGCGGGGGGATCAATTCAGCCCCAGCATTTT.